This T cell receptor (beta chain) is drawn from a study of T cell responses to AZD1222 COVID-19 vaccine. Germline CDR1 SGHRS, CDR2 YFSETQ. The CDR3 spans 15 residues. With 4 bases removed from V and 5 bases from J, the gap between germline ends came to 18 bases. Study findings and constraints: The donors showed a predominance of white British ancestry and of females, with possible underestimation of clonal diversity. Within unmutated variant regions lay the reported targets of nearly half of spike-specific TCRs. Distributed over spike, vaccine-associated CD4 TCRs predominated at 160-218 and 743-854.

Repertoires were generated with immunoSEQ multiplex PCR, while TCRdb's copy carries only in-frame clones and drops some. The sample consists of some 94,000 clones, 89% of them appearing once. Second-dose timings of about 4 or about 12 weeks were pooled. Points on this clone: Its antigen is not identified.

The chain couples TRBV5-1 to TRBJ1-2; D perhaps matches TRBD1 (6 bases). This clonotype was sampled from an adult who received the AZD1222 COVID-19 vaccine. The material sequenced was peripheral blood, taken 28 days after the second AZD1222 dose. The CDR3 loop is CASSDPGQGVYGYTF. Written as DNA, the CDR3 is TGCGCCAGCAGCGATCCGGGACAAGGGGTTTATGGCTACACCTTC.